The rows below give T cell receptor beta chains drawn from one sample of a study of blood T cell repertoires in COVID-19. The data were produced by immunoSEQ multiplex PCR, yet TCRdb's version contains in-frame clones alone and is incomplete. The sample has about 200,000 clones; approximately 91% are singletons. The material sequenced was peripheral blood. The receptors originated from a man between 18 and 35 years old with active or convalescent COVID-19. Both conserved end residues are part of each CDR3. The D gene is left open where the match is weak. Only part of the rows carry a size: once, few, many, or a class if the clone is expanded.

d_gene: TRBD2
v_gene: TRBV6-6
abundance: -
j_gene: TRBJ2-3
CDR3nt: TGTGCCAGCAGCACTACGGGGGGCCTAGCGGGAGCTTCGACCACAGATACGCAGTATTTT
CDR3aa: CASSTTGGLAGASTTDTQYF

d_gene: TRBD2
v_gene: TRBV7-3
abundance: -
j_gene: TRBJ2-1
CDR3nt: TGTGCCAGCAGCTCACTAGCGGGGCCCTACAATGAGCAGTTCTTC
CDR3aa: CASSSLAGPYNEQFF

d_gene: TRBD2
v_gene: TRBV19
abundance: once
j_gene: TRBJ2-1
CDR3nt: TGTGCCAGTAGTACCGGACTAGGTTCCTACAATGAGCAGTTCTTC
CDR3aa: CASSTGLGSYNEQFF

d_gene: -
v_gene: TRBV11-2
abundance: -
j_gene: TRBJ2-7
CDR3nt: TGTGCCAGCAGCTTAGAAAGGACCGAGGGAATCCCCTACGAGCAGTACTTC
CDR3aa: CASSLERTEGIPYEQYF

d_gene: -
v_gene: TRBV6-5
abundance: -
j_gene: TRBJ2-3
CDR3nt: TGTGCCAGCAGCCCAGGGGACACGCAGTATTTT
CDR3aa: CASSPGDTQYF

d_gene: -
v_gene: TRBV10-3
abundance: -
j_gene: TRBJ2-5
CDR3nt: TGTGCCAGCACCCAGGGGCGAAGCCGGAGGGAGACCCAGTACTTC
CDR3aa: CASTQGRSRRETQYF

d_gene: TRBD1
v_gene: TRBV24-1
abundance: once
j_gene: TRBJ2-7
CDR3nt: TGTGCCACCAGTGACGGGGGACAGGGAGTCGGCGAGCAGTACTTC
CDR3aa: CATSDGGQGVGEQYF

d_gene: -
v_gene: TRBV14
abundance: -
j_gene: TRBJ2-2
CDR3nt: TGTGCCAGCAGCCAACAGAACACCGGGGAGCTGTTTTTT
CDR3aa: CASSQQNTGELFF

d_gene: -
v_gene: TRBV30
abundance: -
j_gene: TRBJ2-7
CDR3nt: TGTGCCTGGAGTCGGGACACCAACTCCTACGAGCAGTACTTC
CDR3aa: CAWSRDTNSYEQYF

d_gene: -
v_gene: TRBV9
abundance: -
j_gene: TRBJ2-1
CDR3nt: TGTGCCAGCAGCGTATCAGGTCGAGGGGGTGGGTACAATGAGCAGTTCTTC
CDR3aa: CASSVSGRGGGYNEQFF

d_gene: -
v_gene: TRBV5-1
abundance: -
j_gene: TRBJ1-2
CDR3nt: TGCGCCAGCAGACCTGACAGGCATGGCTACACCTTC
CDR3aa: CASRPDRHGYTF

d_gene: TRBD1
v_gene: TRBV30
abundance: -
j_gene: TRBJ1-5
CDR3nt: TGTGCCTGGAGTGGGACAGGGTTCAGTCAGCCCCAGCATTTT
CDR3aa: CAWSGTGFSQPQHF

d_gene: -
v_gene: TRBV7-9
abundance: -
j_gene: TRBJ2-3
CDR3nt: TGTGCCAGCAGCTACCGGGGGGCCGTGGATACGCAGTATTTT
CDR3aa: CASSYRGAVDTQYF

d_gene: -
v_gene: TRBV18
abundance: once
j_gene: TRBJ1-1
CDR3nt: TGTGCCAGCTCGCCCACAGTGATCAGCACTGAAGCTTTCTTT
CDR3aa: CASSPTVISTEAFF

d_gene: TRBD1
v_gene: TRBV6-5
abundance: -
j_gene: TRBJ1-3
CDR3nt: TGTGCCAGCAAAACAGGGGGCTCAGGAAACACCATATATTTT
CDR3aa: CASKTGGSGNTIYF

d_gene: -
v_gene: TRBV6-1
abundance: -
j_gene: TRBJ1-3
CDR3nt: TGTGCCAGCAGTGAAATCGGCGGGGGGCTCCGGAACACCATATATTTT
CDR3aa: CASSEIGGGLRNTIYF

d_gene: -
v_gene: TRBV25-1
abundance: -
j_gene: TRBJ2-1
CDR3nt: TGTGCCAGCATAGGGGCCTCCTACAATGAGCAGTTCTTC
CDR3aa: CASIGASYNEQFF

d_gene: -
v_gene: TRBV12-3/TRBV12-4
abundance: -
j_gene: TRBJ2-1
CDR3nt: TGTGCCAGCAGCCGAGAGACCTACAATGAGCAGTTCTTC
CDR3aa: CASSRETYNEQFF

d_gene: TRBD1
v_gene: TRBV7-9
abundance: -
j_gene: TRBJ1-6
CDR3nt: TGTGCCAGCAGCAAACAGGACAGGACGACTATTTATAATTCACCCCTCCACTTT
CDR3aa: CASSKQDRTTIYNSPLHF

d_gene: -
v_gene: TRBV21-1
abundance: -
j_gene: TRBJ2-3
CDR3nt: TGTGCCAGCAGCAAAAGTCGACAGCTAGTCACAGATACGCAGTATTTT
CDR3aa: CASSKSRQLVTDTQYF

d_gene: -
v_gene: TRBV5-1
abundance: -
j_gene: TRBJ1-1
CDR3nt: TGCGCCAGCAGCTTGTCTAAAGACACTGAAGCTTTCTTT
CDR3aa: CASSLSKDTEAFF

d_gene: -
v_gene: TRBV2
abundance: -
j_gene: TRBJ1-1
CDR3nt: TGTGCCAGCAGTGTAGAGGGCACTGAAGCTTTCTTT
CDR3aa: CASSVEGTEAFF

d_gene: -
v_gene: TRBV4-1
abundance: -
j_gene: TRBJ1-2
CDR3nt: TGCGCCAGCAGCCCGGGGGGCAGAATCTATGGCTACACCTTC
CDR3aa: CASSPGGRIYGYTF

d_gene: -
v_gene: TRBV29-1
abundance: once
j_gene: TRBJ2-7
CDR3nt: TGCAGCGTCGGAGATGCAGTCGGCTACGAGCAGTACTTC
CDR3aa: CSVGDAVGYEQYF

d_gene: -
v_gene: TRBV27
abundance: -
j_gene: TRBJ1-6
CDR3nt: TGTGCCAGCACCTTCCCGCAAGCACAAAACTTGGACAGCGACTATAATTCACCCCTCCACTTT
CDR3aa: CASTFPQAQNLDSDYNSPLHF

d_gene: -
v_gene: TRBV18
abundance: -
j_gene: TRBJ1-2
CDR3nt: TGTGCCAGCTCACCTAATACGGACAGCCCTCATGGCTACACCTTC
CDR3aa: CASSPNTDSPHGYTF

d_gene: TRBD1
v_gene: TRBV12-3/TRBV12-4
abundance: -
j_gene: TRBJ2-7
CDR3nt: TGTGCCAGCCGAATACCGGGACAGCTAGAACAGTACTTC
CDR3aa: CASRIPGQLEQYF

d_gene: TRBD1
v_gene: TRBV3-1/TRBV3-2
abundance: -
j_gene: TRBJ1-2
CDR3nt: TGTGCCAGCAGCCCCACGACAGGGATCAACTATGGCTACACCTTC
CDR3aa: CASSPTTGINYGYTF

d_gene: -
v_gene: TRBV5-1
abundance: -
j_gene: TRBJ1-2
CDR3nt: TGCGCCAGCAGCTTAAGGACAGCCAGCATGGGCTACACCTTC
CDR3aa: CASSLRTASMGYTF

d_gene: -
v_gene: TRBV4-3
abundance: once
j_gene: TRBJ2-2
CDR3nt: TGCGCCAGCAGCCTTACTACGGCCGGGGAGCTGTTTTTT
CDR3aa: CASSLTTAGELFF

d_gene: -
v_gene: TRBV5-4
abundance: -
j_gene: TRBJ1-4
CDR3nt: TGTGCCAGCAGTCAGGACAGTAATAATGAAAAACTGTTTTTT
CDR3aa: CASSQDSNNEKLFF

d_gene: -
v_gene: TRBV7-9
abundance: few
j_gene: TRBJ1-1
CDR3nt: TGTGCCAGCGCATCCGGGGGTACTGAAGCTTTCTTT
CDR3aa: CASASGGTEAFF

d_gene: TRBD1
v_gene: TRBV5-1
abundance: -
j_gene: TRBJ2-5
CDR3nt: TGCGCCAGCAGCCCGGACAGGGCGAGTTTTGGGACCCAGTACTTC
CDR3aa: CASSPDRASFGTQYF

d_gene: TRBD1
v_gene: TRBV25-1
abundance: -
j_gene: TRBJ1-1
CDR3nt: TGTGCCAGCAGTGAACCCGGACAGGCTGAAGCTTTCTTT
CDR3aa: CASSEPGQAEAFF

d_gene: -
v_gene: TRBV27
abundance: -
j_gene: TRBJ1-1
CDR3nt: TGTGCCAGCAGGCAGGGTAGGACCACTGAAGCTTTCTTT
CDR3aa: CASRQGRTTEAFF

d_gene: -
v_gene: TRBV5-1
abundance: -
j_gene: TRBJ2-2
CDR3nt: TGCGCCAGCAGCTTGGGGCCAGGGCCCGGGGAGCTGTTTTTT
CDR3aa: CASSLGPGPGELFF

d_gene: TRBD2
v_gene: TRBV6-2/TRBV6-3
abundance: -
j_gene: TRBJ2-1
CDR3nt: TGTGCCAGCAGTTACTCGAGTCGGGAGGGGTACAATGAGCAGTTCTTC
CDR3aa: CASSYSSREGYNEQFF

d_gene: -
v_gene: TRBV12-3/TRBV12-4
abundance: -
j_gene: TRBJ2-7
CDR3nt: TGTGCCAGCAGTTTTGTGACCGGAGACGAGCAGTACTTC
CDR3aa: CASSFVTGDEQYF

d_gene: -
v_gene: TRBV6-5
abundance: -
j_gene: TRBJ2-5
CDR3nt: TGTGCCAGCAGTTACTCAACAGCGGAAGAGACCCAGTACTTC
CDR3aa: CASSYSTAEETQYF

d_gene: TRBD1
v_gene: TRBV5-6
abundance: -
j_gene: TRBJ1-6
CDR3nt: TGTGCCAGCAGCTCAGAGACAGGGACGGCACATTCACCCCTCCACTTT
CDR3aa: CASSSETGTAHSPLHF

d_gene: TRBD2
v_gene: TRBV27
abundance: -
j_gene: TRBJ2-5
CDR3nt: TGTGCCAGCAGTTCCCTAGCGGGCCAAGAGACCCAGTACTTC
CDR3aa: CASSSLAGQETQYF